The TCR beta chain described here comes from a study of T cell repertoires in cytomegalovirus infection. On the study more broadly: HLA-B-restricted CMV epitopes that are well studied were used alongside recently identified HLA-C-restricted ones. Whole-study results and caveats: The ex vivo response was dominated by HLA-C-restricted CMV-specific TCR beta clonotypes.

To note about this clonotype: Its specificity is unknown.

TCRdb analysed the reads with MiXCR anew, one entry per CDR3 protein. The sample holds around 800,000 distinct CDR3 sequences, approximately 30% seen once. The V segment lost 2 bases and the J segment 4 bases; nucleotides outside the gene matches: 12. The CDR3 has 18 residues. The sequenced sample was cultured CD8+ T cells from PBMCs, obtained from culture after CMV antigen stimulation. This receptor was taken from a human donor in good health (CMV status not recorded). Some clones in this sample may be carry-over from other donors' samples. The genes are TRBV12-3 or TRBV12-4 and TRBJ2-1; 9 nucleotides agree with TRBD2. CDR3 DNA: TGTGCCAGCAGTTTACGGCCCCCCGGGACTAGCCCTTACAATGAGCAGTTCTTC. Translation: CASSLRPPGTSPYNEQFF.